This paragraph reports one TCR beta chain. Its antigen remains unidentified. One base away there is no much larger clone; base qualities are not given. The sample originates from a study of T cell responses to AZD1222 COVID-19 vaccine (dated by TCRdb to the early 2020s). For the wider study: AZD1222 recipients given second doses at about 4 weeks or at about 12 weeks were pooled, since spike-specific TCR depth and breadth were not found to differ between the two schedules. Trial participants were enrolled by age into subgroups of 18-55, 56-69 and 70-plus years, and around 150, 28 and 57 TCR-sequenced participants, respectively, were included in these subgroups. A total of 230 to 250 trial participants underwent TCR sequencing, of whom 200 to 220 received two doses of AZD1222 and 26 received two doses of the MenACWY control vaccine. Summary of the overall study and its limitations: In the small 56-69-year group, the increase in depth fell short of significance, most likely because of low power. Reportedly, almost half of the unique spike-specific TCRs recognized epitopes lying outside the regions that are mutated in the B.1.351 and B.1.1.7 variants. Participants were mostly white British and included more females than males, and it was suggested by the authors that clonal diversity may have been underestimated. Vaccine-associated CD4 TCRs spanned the whole spike protein, with dominant responses in regions 160-218 and 743-854. Because no day 14 peak-response samples were available, repertoires were characterized only after the peak T cell response. Only five or six AZD1222 recipients were SARS-CoV-2 seropositive at baseline, limiting conclusions about previously exposed vaccinees. Spike-specific TCR breadth and depth rose significantly after two AZD1222 doses compared with day 0 and with MenACWY recipients.

The CDR3 regions of human TCRbeta chains were subjected to immunosequencing. In the source study's methods: Repertoire TCRs were matched against a reference library of SARS-CoV-2-specific TCRs generated with the MIRA antigen-specificity platform. Breadth was defined as the fraction of unique TCRs that were SARS-CoV-2-associated, and depth was defined as the fraction of total T cells that were SARS-CoV-2-associated. Using the MIRA data, each spike-specific TCR was mapped to the spike region that the TCR reacts to and placed in a CD4 or CD8 class. Log10-transformed breadth and depth values were compared by one-way ANOVA with Sidak's multiple comparisons tests. Sourced from immuneACCESS, this table was stored by TCRdb with only in-frame sequences that have V and J called. A share of the clones is absent; for the studies checked, an unresolved V gene accounts for under half, and the remainder has no known explanation. From that table come the V and J calls and clone size; the DNA was used to work out D and trimming. The sample profile shows 140,000 or so clones; around 89% of them were found once. Around 1.5% of the sample is in the top ten clones.

Here V drops 4 bases and J drops 6 bases, and the junction holds 3 bases not matched to any gene. Reading the germline V gene gives CDR1 SGHRS and CDR2 YFSETQ. Counted from cysteine to phenylalanine, this CDR3 has 15 amino acids. Only the CDR3 DNA is retained, 45 bases long and in frame from the first base. This specimen's time point label, interpreted: baseline before first vaccination. The vaccinee samples were drawn from two UK trials, COV001 and COV002, one of which was a single-blind randomized controlled phase 2/3 trial testing AZD1222 (ChAdOx1 nCoV-19) in healthy adults. Trial participant PBMC samples were collected at day 0 and day 28 after the second dose for TCRbeta chain sequencing.

Sequences were derived from peripheral blood, sampled on day 0 of AZD1222 vaccination. The chain employs TRBV5-1 and TRBJ2-1; the junction holds 14 bases that match TRBD2. This clonotype was obtained from an adult in good health. CDR3 protein: CASSPGLAGVNEQFF. The DNA is as follows: TGCGCCAGCAGCCCGGGACTAGCGGGAGTCAATGAGCAGTTCTTC.